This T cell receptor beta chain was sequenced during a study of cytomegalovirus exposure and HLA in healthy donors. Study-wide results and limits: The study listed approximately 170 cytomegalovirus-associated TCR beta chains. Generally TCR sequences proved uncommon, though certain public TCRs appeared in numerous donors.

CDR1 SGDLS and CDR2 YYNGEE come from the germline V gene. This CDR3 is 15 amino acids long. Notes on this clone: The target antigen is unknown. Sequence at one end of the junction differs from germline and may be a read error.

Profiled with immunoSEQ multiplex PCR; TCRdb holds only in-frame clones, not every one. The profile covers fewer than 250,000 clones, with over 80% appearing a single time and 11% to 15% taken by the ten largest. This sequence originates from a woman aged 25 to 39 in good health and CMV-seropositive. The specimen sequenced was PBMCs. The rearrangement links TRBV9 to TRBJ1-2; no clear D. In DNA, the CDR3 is TGTGCCAGCAGCGGAACAGTGGGTGGAGGGCCCGGCTACACCTTT. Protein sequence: CASSGTVGGGPGYTF.